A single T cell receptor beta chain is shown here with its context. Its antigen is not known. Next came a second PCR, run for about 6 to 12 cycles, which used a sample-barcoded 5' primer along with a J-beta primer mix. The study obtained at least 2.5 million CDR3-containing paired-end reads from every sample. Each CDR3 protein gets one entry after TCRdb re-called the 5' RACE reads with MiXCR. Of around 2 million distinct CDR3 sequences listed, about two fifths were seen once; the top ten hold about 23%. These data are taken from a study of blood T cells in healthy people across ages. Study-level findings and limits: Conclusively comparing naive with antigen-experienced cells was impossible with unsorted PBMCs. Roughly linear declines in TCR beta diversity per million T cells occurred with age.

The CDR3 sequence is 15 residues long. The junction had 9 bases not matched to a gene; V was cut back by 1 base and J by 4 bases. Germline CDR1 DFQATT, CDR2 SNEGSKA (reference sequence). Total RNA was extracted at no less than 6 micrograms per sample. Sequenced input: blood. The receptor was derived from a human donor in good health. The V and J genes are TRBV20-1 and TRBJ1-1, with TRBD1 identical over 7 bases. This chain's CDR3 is CSARGGRGLGTEAFF. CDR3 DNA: TGCAGTGCTAGAGGGGGAAGGGGGCTAGGCACTGAAGCTTTCTTT.